Below, one T cell receptor (beta chain) is given with its context. The sample originates from a study of OX40 agonist ivuxolimab in advanced cancers. The overall study: Every 2 weeks, patients got intravenous ivuxolimab at one of six dose levels (0.01-10 mg/kg). People in dose escalation had one of these cancers: hepatocellular carcinoma, melanoma, renal cell or head and neck cancer.

CDR3 length: 15 amino acids. Germline assignment: CDR1 LNHNV and CDR2 YYDKDF (reference sequence). V was pared by 2 bases and J by 1 base, with 9 bases between. Blood was sampled at baseline, cycle 4 day 1, and cycle 7 day 1. The assay was immunoSEQ multiplex PCR, and TCRdb's table has in-frame clones only and misses some. The table shows tens of thousands of clones, with about nine tenths occurring only once. This specimen was CD4+ or CD8+ T cells sorted from blood, taken in a trial of the OX40 agonist ivuxolimab. V usage is TRBV15 and J usage is TRBJ2-1; no definite D call. The receptor's source is an adult with an advanced solid tumor such as melanoma, head and neck, liver or kidney cancer. The CDR3 loop reads CATSRTQVSYNEQFF. CDR3 nucleotides: TGTGCCACCAGCAGAACTCAGGTTTCCTACAATGAGCAGTTCTTC.